This T cell receptor (beta chain) was documented in a study of blood T cell repertoires in COVID-19. Study-level information: Samples taken during acute and convalescent COVID-19 were collected in the United States, Italy and Spain. Sample material is recorded as cDNA or gDNA derived from T cells, B-cell-depleted T cells, or PBMCs.

The CDR3 length is 15 residues. The J segment lost 4 bases and the V segment lost 2 bases, leaving 6 bases of the junction unmatched. Germline loops: CDR1 MGHDK, CDR2 SYGVNS. Profiled with immunoSEQ multiplex PCR; TCRdb holds only in-frame clones, not every one. The sample shows about 170,000 clones, approximately 92% of them seen only once. Comments on this clone: Other DNA sequences in this sample translate to the same CDR3.

Source material: peripheral blood. The TCR was taken from a woman between 50 and 59 years old with acute or convalescent COVID-19. This sequence joins TRBV25-1 and TRBJ1-1; 8 nucleotides line up with TRBD1. This chain's CDR3 is CASSEQGARVTEAFF. CDR3 nucleotides: TGTGCCAGCAGTGAACAGGGGGCGCGGGTCACTGAAGCTTTCTTT.